The present entry profiles one T cell receptor beta chain with its context. TCRdb's copy holds only in-frame clones and misses some; the assay was immunoSEQ multiplex PCR. The sample holds about 1.1 million clones, around 78% seen once. This CDR3 has 12 residues. V shed 8 bases and J shed 11 bases, with 18 bases lying between them. Germline CDR1 reads SEHNR; CDR2 reads FQNEAQ (reference sequence). This specimen comes from a study of shared clonotypes between healthy human individuals. The chain couples TRBV7-9 to TRBJ1-1; tentative D call: TRBD1 (6 bases). The receptor comes from a man younger than 35 in good health. Some clones in this sample may be carry-over from other donors' samples. The sequenced sample was memory CD4+ T cells from PBMCs. Subset defined: CD45RA-negative fraction. Written as DNA, the CDR3 is TGTGCCAGCGAACAGGGTCCTAGTACGGCTTTCTTT. Protein product: CASEQGPSTAFF. The full variable domain, rest sourced from reference TRBV7-9 and TRBJ1-1, is DTGVSQNPRHKITKRGQNVTFRCDPISEHNRLYWYRQTLGQGPEFLTYFQNEAQLEKSRLLSDRFSAERPKGSFSTLEIQRTEQGDSAMYLCASEQGPSTAFFGQGTRLTVV.